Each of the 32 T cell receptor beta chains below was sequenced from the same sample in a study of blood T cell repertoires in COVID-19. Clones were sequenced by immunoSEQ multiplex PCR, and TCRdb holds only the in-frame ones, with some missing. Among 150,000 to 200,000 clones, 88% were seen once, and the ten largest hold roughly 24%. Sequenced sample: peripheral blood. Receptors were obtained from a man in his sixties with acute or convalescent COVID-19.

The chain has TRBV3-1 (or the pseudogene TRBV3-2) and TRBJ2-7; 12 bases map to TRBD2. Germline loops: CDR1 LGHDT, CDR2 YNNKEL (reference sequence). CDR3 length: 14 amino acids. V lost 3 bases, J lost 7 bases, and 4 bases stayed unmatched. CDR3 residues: CASSHGLAGFEQYF. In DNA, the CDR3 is TGTGCCAGCAGCCATGGACTAGCGGGATTTGAGCAGTACTTC.

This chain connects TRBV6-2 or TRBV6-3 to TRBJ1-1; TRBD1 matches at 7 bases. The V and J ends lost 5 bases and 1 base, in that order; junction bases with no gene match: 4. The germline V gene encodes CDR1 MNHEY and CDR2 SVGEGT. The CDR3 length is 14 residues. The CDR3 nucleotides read TGTGCCAGCAGTATAACAGGGGCGAACACTGAAGCTTTCTTT. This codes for CASSITGANTEAFF.

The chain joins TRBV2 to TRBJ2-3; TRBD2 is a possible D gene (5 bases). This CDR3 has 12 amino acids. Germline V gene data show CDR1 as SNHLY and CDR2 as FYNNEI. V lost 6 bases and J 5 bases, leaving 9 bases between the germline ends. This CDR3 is CASRPEGDTQYF. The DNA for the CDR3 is TGTGCCAGCAGACCCGAGGGAGATACGCAGTATTTT.

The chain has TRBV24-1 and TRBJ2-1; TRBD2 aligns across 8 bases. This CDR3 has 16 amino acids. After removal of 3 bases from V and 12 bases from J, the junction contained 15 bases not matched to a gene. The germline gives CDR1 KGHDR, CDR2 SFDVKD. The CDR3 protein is CATSDPSGSKPDRQFF. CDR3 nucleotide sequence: TGTGCCACCAGTGATCCAAGCGGGAGTAAACCTGACCGGCAGTTCTTC.

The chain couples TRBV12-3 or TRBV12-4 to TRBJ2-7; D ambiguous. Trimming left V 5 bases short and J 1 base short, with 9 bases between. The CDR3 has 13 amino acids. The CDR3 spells CASSIRASYEQYF. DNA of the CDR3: TGTGCCAGCAGTATACGCGCATCCTACGAGCAGTACTTC.

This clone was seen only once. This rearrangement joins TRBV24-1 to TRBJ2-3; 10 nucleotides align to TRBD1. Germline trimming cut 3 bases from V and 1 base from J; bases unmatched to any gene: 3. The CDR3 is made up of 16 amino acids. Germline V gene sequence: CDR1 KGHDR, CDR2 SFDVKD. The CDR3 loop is CATSDRTGGRTDTQYF. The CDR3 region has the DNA TGTGCCACCAGTGATAGGACAGGGGGTCGCACAGATACGCAGTATTTT.

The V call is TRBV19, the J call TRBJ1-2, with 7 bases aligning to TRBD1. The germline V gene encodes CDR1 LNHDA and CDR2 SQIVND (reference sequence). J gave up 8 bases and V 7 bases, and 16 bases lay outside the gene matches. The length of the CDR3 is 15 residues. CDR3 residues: CASIRDSGVWSGYTF. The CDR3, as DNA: TGTGCCAGTATCCGGGACAGTGGTGTTTGGAGCGGCTACACCTTC.

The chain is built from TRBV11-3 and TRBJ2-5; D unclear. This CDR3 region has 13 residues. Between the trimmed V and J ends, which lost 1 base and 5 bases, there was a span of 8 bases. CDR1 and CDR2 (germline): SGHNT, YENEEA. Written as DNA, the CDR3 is TGTGCCAGCAGCTTAGGCGAGAGGGAGACCCAGTACTTC. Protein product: CASSLGERETQYF.

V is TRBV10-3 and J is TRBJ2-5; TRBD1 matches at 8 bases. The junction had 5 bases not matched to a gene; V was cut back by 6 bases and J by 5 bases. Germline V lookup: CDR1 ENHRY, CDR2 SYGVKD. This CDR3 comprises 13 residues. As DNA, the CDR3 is TGTGCCATCAGGCTGACAGGGGAGGAGACCCAGTACTTC. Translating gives CAIRLTGEETQYF.

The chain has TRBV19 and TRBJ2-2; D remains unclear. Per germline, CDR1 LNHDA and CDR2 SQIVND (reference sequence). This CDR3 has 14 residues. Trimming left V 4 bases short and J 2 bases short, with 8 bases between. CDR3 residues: CASSTQTNTGELFF. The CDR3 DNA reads TGTGCCAGTAGTACCCAGACTAACACCGGGGAGCTGTTTTTT. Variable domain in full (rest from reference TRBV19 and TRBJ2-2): DGGITQSPKYLFRKEGQNVTLSCEQNLNHDAMYWYRQDPGQGLRLIYYSQIVNDFQKGDIAEGYSVSREKKESFPLTVTSAQKNPTAFYLCASSTQTNTGELFFGEGSRLTVL.

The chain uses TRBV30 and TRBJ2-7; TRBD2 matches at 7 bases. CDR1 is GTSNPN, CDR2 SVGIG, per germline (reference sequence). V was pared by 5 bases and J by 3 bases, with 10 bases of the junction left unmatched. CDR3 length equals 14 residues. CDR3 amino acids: CAWVHKERGYEQYF. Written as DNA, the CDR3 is TGTGCCTGGGTACATAAGGAGCGGGGCTACGAGCAGTACTTC.

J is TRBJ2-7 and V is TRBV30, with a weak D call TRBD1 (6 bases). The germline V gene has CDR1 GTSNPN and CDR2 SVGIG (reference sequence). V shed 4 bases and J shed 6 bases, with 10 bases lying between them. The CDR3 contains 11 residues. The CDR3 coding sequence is TGTGCCTGGATAGTCAGGGGCGAGCAGTACTTC. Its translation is CAWIVRGEQYF.

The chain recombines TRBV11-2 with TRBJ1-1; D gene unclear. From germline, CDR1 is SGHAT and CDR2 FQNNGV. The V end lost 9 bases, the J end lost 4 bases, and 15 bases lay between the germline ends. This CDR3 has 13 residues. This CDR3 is CASCSGGLTEAFF. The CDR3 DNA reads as TGTGCCAGTTGCTCGGGAGGGCTCACTGAAGCTTTCTTT.

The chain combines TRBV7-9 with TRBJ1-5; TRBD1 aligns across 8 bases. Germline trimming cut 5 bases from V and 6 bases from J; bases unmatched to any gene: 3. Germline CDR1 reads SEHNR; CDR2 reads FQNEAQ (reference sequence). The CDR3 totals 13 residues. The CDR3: CASSPDRVQPQHF. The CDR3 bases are TGTGCCAGCAGCCCGGACAGGGTTCAGCCCCAGCATTTT.

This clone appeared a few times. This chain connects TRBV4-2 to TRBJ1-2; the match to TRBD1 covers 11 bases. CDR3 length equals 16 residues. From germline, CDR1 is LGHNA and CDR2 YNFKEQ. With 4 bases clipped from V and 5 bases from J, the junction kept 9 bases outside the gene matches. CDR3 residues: CASSPLLGQGEYGYTF. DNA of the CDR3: TGTGCCAGCAGCCCACTACTGGGACAGGGGGAATATGGCTACACCTTC.

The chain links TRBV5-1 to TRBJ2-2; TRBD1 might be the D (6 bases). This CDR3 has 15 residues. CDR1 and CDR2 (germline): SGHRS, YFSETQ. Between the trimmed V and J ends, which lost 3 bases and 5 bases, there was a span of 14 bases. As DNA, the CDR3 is TGCGCCAGCAGCTACACAGGGCTCTGGACCGGGGAGCTGTTTTTT. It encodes CASSYTGLWTGELFF.

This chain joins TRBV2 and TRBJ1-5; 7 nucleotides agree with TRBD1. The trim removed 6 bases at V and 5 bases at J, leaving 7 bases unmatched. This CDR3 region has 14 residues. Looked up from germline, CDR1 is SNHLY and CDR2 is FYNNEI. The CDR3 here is CASSIARGDQPQHF. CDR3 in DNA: TGTGCCAGCAGCATTGCCAGGGGGGATCAGCCCCAGCATTTT.

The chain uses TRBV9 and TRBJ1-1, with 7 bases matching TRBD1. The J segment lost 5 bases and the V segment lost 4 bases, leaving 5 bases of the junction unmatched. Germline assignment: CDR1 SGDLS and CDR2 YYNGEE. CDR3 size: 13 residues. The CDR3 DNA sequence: TGTGCCAGCAGCTTCAGACAGGGAACTGAAGCTTTCTTT. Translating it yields CASSFRQGTEAFF.

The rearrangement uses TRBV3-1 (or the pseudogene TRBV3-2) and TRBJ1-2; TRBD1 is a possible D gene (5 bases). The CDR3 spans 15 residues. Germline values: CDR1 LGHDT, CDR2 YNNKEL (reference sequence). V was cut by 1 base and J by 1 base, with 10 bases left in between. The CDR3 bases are TGTGCCAGCAGCCAAGTTGTAAGGGGTAACTATGGCTACACCTTC. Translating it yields CASSQVVRGNYGYTF.

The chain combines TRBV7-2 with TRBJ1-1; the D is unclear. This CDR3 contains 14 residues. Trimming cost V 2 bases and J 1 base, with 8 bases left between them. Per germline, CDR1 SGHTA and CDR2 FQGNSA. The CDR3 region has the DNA TGTGCCAGCAGCTTATCGAAAGCGAACACTGAAGCTTTCTTT. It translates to CASSLSKANTEAFF.

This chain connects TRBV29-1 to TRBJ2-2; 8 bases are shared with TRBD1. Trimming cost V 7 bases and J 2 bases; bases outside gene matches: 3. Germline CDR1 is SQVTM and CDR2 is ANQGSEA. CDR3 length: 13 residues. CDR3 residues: CSAGQANTGELFF. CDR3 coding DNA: TGCAGCGCGGGACAGGCAAACACCGGGGAGCTGTTTTTT.

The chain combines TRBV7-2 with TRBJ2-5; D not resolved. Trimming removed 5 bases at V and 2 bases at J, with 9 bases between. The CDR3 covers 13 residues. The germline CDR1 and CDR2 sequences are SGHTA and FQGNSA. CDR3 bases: TGTGCCAGCAGCCGCCAACGGCAAGAGACCCAGTACTTC. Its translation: CASSRQRQETQYF. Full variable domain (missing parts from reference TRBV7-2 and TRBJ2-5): GAGVSQSPSNKVTEKGKDVELRCDPISGHTALYWYRQSLGQGLEFLIYFQGNSAPDKSGLPSDRFSAERTGGSVSTLTIQRTQQEDSAVYLCASSRQRQETQYFGPGTRLLVL.

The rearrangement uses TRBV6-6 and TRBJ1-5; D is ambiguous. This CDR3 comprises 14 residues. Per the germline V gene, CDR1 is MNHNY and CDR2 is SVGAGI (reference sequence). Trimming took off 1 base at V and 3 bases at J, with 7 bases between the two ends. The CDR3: CASSYLENNQPQHF. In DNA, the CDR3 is TGTGCCAGCAGTTACTTGGAGAACAATCAGCCCCAGCATTTT.

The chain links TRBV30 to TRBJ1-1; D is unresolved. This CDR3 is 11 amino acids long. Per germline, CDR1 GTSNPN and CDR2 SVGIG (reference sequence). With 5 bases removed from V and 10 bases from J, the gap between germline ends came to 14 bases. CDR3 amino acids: CAWGRGVGAFF. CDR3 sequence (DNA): TGTGCCTGGGGTCGTGGAGTGGGAGCTTTCTTT.

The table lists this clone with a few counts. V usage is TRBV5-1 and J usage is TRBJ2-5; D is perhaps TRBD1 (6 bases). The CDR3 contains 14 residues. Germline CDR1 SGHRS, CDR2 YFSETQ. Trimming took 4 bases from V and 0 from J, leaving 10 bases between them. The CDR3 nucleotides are TGCGCCAGCAGCCGAACAGGGTACCAAGAGACCCAGTACTTC. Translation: CASSRTGYQETQYF.

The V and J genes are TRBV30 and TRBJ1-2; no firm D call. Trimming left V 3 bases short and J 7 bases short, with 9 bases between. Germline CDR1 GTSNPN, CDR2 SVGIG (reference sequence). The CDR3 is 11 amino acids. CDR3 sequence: CAWRGSRGYTF. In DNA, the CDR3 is TGTGCCTGGAGAGGGAGTCGTGGCTACACCTTC.

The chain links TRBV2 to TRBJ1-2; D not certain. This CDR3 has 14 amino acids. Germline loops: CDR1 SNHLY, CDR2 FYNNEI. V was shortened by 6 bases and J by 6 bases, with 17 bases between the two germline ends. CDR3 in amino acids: CASSLRGSEDGYTF. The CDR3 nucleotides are TGTGCCAGCAGCTTACGGGGAAGTGAAGATGGCTACACCTTC.

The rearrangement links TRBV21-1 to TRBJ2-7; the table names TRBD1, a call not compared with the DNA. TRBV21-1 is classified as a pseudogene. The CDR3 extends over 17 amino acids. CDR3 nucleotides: TGTGCCAGCAGCAAAGGTAGTGGACAGCAACAACTCTACGAGCAGTACTTC. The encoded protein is CASSKGSGQQQLYEQYF.

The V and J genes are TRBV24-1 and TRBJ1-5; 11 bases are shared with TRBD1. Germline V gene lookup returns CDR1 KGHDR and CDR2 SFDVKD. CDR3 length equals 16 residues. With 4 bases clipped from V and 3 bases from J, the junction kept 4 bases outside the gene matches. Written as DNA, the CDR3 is TGTGCCACCAGTGACCGGGGACAGGGGGACAATCAGCCCCAGCATTTT. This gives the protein CATSDRGQGDNQPQHF.

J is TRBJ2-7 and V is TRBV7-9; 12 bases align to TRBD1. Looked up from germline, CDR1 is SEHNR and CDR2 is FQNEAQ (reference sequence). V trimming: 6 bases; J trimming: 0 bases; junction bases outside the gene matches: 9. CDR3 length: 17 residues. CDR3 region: CASSPGTGGPSSYEQYV. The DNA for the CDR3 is TGTGCCAGCAGTCCCGGGACAGGGGGCCCGAGCTCCTACGAGCAGTACGTC.

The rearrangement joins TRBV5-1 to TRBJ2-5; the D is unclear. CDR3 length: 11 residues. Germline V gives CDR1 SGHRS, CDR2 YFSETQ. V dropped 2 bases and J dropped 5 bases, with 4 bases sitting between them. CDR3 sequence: CASSFMETQYF. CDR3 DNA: TGCGCCAGCAGCTTTATGGAGACCCAGTACTTC.

CDR3 DNA sequence: TGTGCCAGCAGTAGCACGCTGAGCACTGAAGCTTTCTTT. This translates into CASSSTLSTEAFF. The chain combines TRBV6-5 with TRBJ1-1; D is ambiguous. V lost 5 bases to trimming and J lost 4 bases, with 11 bases between them. Germline V gene lookup returns CDR1 MNHEY and CDR2 SVGAGI. The CDR3 length is 13 residues.